These T cell receptor beta chains were read from a single sample in a study of blood T cell repertoires in COVID-19. Here immunoSEQ multiplex PCR was the method, and the copy in TCRdb shows in-frame clones only, minus some. Among about 340,000 clones listed, 80% to 95% were seen once. Specimen: PBMCs or T cells enriched from blood (not recorded which). These receptors all stem from a woman in her thirties who had recovered from COVID-19. Each CDR3 is given with its conserved first and last residue. A D gene is named only where the DNA matches it firmly. Clone size is given for some rows only: seen once, a few or many times, or a class if the clone is expanded.

CDR3aa: CASSYRSYEQYF
CDR3nt: TGTGCCAGCAGTTATCGCTCCTACGAGCAGTACTTC
abundance: -
v_gene: TRBV6-2/TRBV6-3
d_gene: -
j_gene: TRBJ2-7

CDR3aa: CASSRNRADTGELFF
CDR3nt: TGTGCCAGCTCCCGGAACAGGGCTGACACCGGGGAGCTGTTTTTT
abundance: -
v_gene: TRBV18
d_gene: -
j_gene: TRBJ2-2

CDR3aa: CASSQDFEQTNYGYTF
CDR3nt: TGCGCCAGCAGCCAAGATTTCGAGCAGACAAACTATGGCTACACCTTC
abundance: once
v_gene: TRBV4-1
d_gene: -
j_gene: TRBJ1-2

CDR3aa: CSASIPPAGSNYGYTF
CDR3nt: TGCAGTGCTAGTATACCTCCCGCAGGATCTAACTATGGCTACACCTTC
abundance: -
v_gene: TRBV20-1
d_gene: -
j_gene: TRBJ1-2

CDR3aa: CASMDRVTEAFF
CDR3nt: TGTGCCAGTATGGACAGGGTCACTGAAGCTTTCTTT
abundance: -
v_gene: TRBV19
d_gene: TRBD1
j_gene: TRBJ1-1

CDR3aa: CASSPGGVRYQETQYF
CDR3nt: TGTGCCAGCAGCCCGGGCGGGGTCAGGTACCAAGAGACCCAGTACTTC
abundance: -
v_gene: TRBV5-4
d_gene: -
j_gene: TRBJ2-5

CDR3aa: CASSLILGGTGELFF
CDR3nt: TGTGCCAGCAGCTTGATTTTGGGGGGAACCGGGGAGCTGTTTTTT
abundance: -
v_gene: TRBV5-5
d_gene: -
j_gene: TRBJ2-2

CDR3aa: CASSAFSGGPARDTQYF
CDR3nt: TGTGCCAGCAGCGCATTTAGCGGGGGCCCTGCCAGAGATACGCAGTATTTT
abundance: -
v_gene: TRBV7-3
d_gene: TRBD2
j_gene: TRBJ2-3

CDR3aa: CASSPVGVGELFF
CDR3nt: TGTGCCAGCTCCCCTGTCGGGGTCGGGGAGCTGTTTTTT
abundance: -
v_gene: TRBV18
d_gene: -
j_gene: TRBJ2-2

CDR3aa: CASSLALAGGQEQFF
CDR3nt: TGTGCCAGCAGCTTAGCTCTAGCGGGAGGGCAGGAGCAGTTCTTC
abundance: -
v_gene: TRBV7-9
d_gene: TRBD2
j_gene: TRBJ2-1

CDR3aa: CASSQELTGISASQYF
CDR3nt: TGTGCCAGCAGCCAAGAGCTGACAGGGATATCCGCGAGCCAGTACTTC
abundance: -
v_gene: TRBV3-1/TRBV3-2
d_gene: TRBD1
j_gene: TRBJ2-7

CDR3aa: CSVRTGLSSYEQYF
CDR3nt: TGCAGCGTTCGGACAGGCTTATCCTCCTACGAGCAGTACTTC
abundance: -
v_gene: TRBV29-1
d_gene: TRBD1
j_gene: TRBJ2-7

CDR3aa: CASILGTGWEKTQYF
CDR3nt: TGTGCCAGCATCTTAGGGACAGGGTGGGAAAAGACCCAGTACTTC
abundance: -
v_gene: TRBV5-5
d_gene: TRBD1
j_gene: TRBJ2-5

CDR3aa: CASSDGHPNEKLFF
CDR3nt: TGTGCCAGCAGTGACGGACATCCAAATGAAAAACTGTTTTTT
abundance: -
v_gene: TRBV28
d_gene: -
j_gene: TRBJ1-4

CDR3aa: CASNPGHSGNTIYF
CDR3nt: TGTGCCAGCAACCCGGGACACTCTGGAAACACCATATATTTT
abundance: -
v_gene: TRBV6-5
d_gene: -
j_gene: TRBJ1-3

CDR3aa: CASSATGTRDYGYTF
CDR3nt: TGCGCCAGCAGCGCCACAGGGACGCGGGACTATGGCTACACCTTC
abundance: -
v_gene: TRBV4-3
d_gene: -
j_gene: TRBJ1-2

CDR3aa: CASRPLTGAGYGYTF
CDR3nt: TGTGCCAGCAGACCCCTGACAGGGGCCGGCTATGGCTACACCTTC
abundance: once
v_gene: TRBV6-5
d_gene: TRBD1
j_gene: TRBJ1-2

CDR3aa: CASNPLAEGNQPQHF
CDR3nt: TGTGCCAGCAACCCCCTGGCTGAAGGCAATCAGCCCCAGCATTTT
abundance: -
v_gene: TRBV28
d_gene: -
j_gene: TRBJ1-5

CDR3aa: CATEGGLNQPQHF
CDR3nt: TGTGCCACCGAAGGGGGCTTGAATCAGCCCCAGCATTTT
abundance: -
v_gene: TRBV24-1
d_gene: TRBD1
j_gene: TRBJ1-5

CDR3aa: CASSLTAGSAYEQYF
CDR3nt: TGTGCCAGCAGTTTGACGGCGGGATCGGCCTACGAGCAGTACTTC
abundance: -
v_gene: TRBV6-1
d_gene: -
j_gene: TRBJ2-7

CDR3aa: CASSQDNDQPQHF
CDR3nt: TGTGCCAGCAGCCAAGACAACGATCAGCCCCAGCATTTT
abundance: -
v_gene: TRBV28
d_gene: -
j_gene: TRBJ1-5

CDR3aa: CASSLGLAGYNEQFF
CDR3nt: TGTGCCAGCAGCTTGGGACTAGCGGGGTACAATGAGCAGTTCTTC
abundance: -
v_gene: TRBV6-5
d_gene: TRBD2
j_gene: TRBJ2-1

CDR3aa: CATSDPGQGPDSNQPQHF
CDR3nt: TGTGCCACCAGTGATCCGGGACAGGGCCCCGATAGCAATCAGCCCCAGCATTTT
abundance: few
v_gene: TRBV24-1
d_gene: TRBD1
j_gene: TRBJ1-5

CDR3aa: CATSDKTSGGSLGYNEQFF
CDR3nt: TGTGCCACCAGTGACAAGACTAGCGGGGGGTCCCTTGGGTACAATGAGCAGTTCTTC
abundance: -
v_gene: TRBV24-1
d_gene: TRBD2
j_gene: TRBJ2-1

CDR3aa: CASSPGTDNQPQHF
CDR3nt: TGTGCCAGCTCACCTGGGACAGACAATCAGCCCCAGCATTTT
abundance: -
v_gene: TRBV18
d_gene: TRBD1
j_gene: TRBJ1-5

CDR3aa: CATGQSSYEQYF
CDR3nt: TGTGCCACGGGACAGAGCTCCTACGAGCAGTACTTC
abundance: -
v_gene: TRBV2
d_gene: TRBD1
j_gene: TRBJ2-7

CDR3aa: CAWSGGPFQYF
CDR3nt: TGTGCCTGGTCCGGGGGGCCGTTCCAGTACTTC
abundance: -
v_gene: TRBV30
d_gene: -
j_gene: TRBJ2-7

CDR3aa: CASSAGGPGATQYF
CDR3nt: TGTGCCAGCAGCGCTGGGGGCCCCGGCGCTACGCAGTATTTT
abundance: -
v_gene: TRBV9
d_gene: -
j_gene: TRBJ2-3

CDR3aa: CASSYSRGFSYEQYF
CDR3nt: TGTGCCAGCAGTTACTCGCGCGGATTCTCCTACGAGCAGTACTTC
abundance: -
v_gene: TRBV6-2/TRBV6-3
d_gene: -
j_gene: TRBJ2-7

CDR3aa: CASSEGARVGTEAFF
CDR3nt: TGTGCCAGTAGTGAGGGGGCGCGGGTAGGAACTGAAGCTTTCTTT
abundance: -
v_gene: TRBV19
d_gene: TRBD1
j_gene: TRBJ1-1

CDR3aa: CASSQGAWDRAVSPLHF
CDR3nt: TGTGCCAGCAGCCAAGGGGCATGGGACAGGGCCGTTTCACCCCTCCACTTT
abundance: -
v_gene: TRBV4-2
d_gene: TRBD1
j_gene: TRBJ1-6

CDR3aa: CASSPQFGRGQNLYGYTF
CDR3nt: TGTGCCAGCAGCCCCCAGTTTGGCAGGGGACAAAACCTCTATGGCTACACCTTC
abundance: -
v_gene: TRBV7-8
d_gene: -
j_gene: TRBJ1-2

CDR3aa: CASGLRTGKSSPDNEQFF
CDR3nt: TGTGCTAGTGGTTTGAGGACAGGGAAATCGAGCCCTGACAATGAGCAGTTCTTC
abundance: -
v_gene: TRBV12-5
d_gene: TRBD1
j_gene: TRBJ2-1